The 3 T cell receptor beta chains given below trace back to one sample, sequenced in a study of T cell repertoires in ileal Crohn's disease. The method was immunoSEQ multiplex PCR; TCRdb's version includes in-frame clones alone and lacks a portion of them. The table lists approximately 3,500 clones, 75% to 85% of them singletons. The sample consisted of ileal tissue. Receptor source: an adult with Crohn's disease.

CDR3 loop: CASSLGAGWNTEAFF. CDR3 coding DNA: TGTGCCAGCAGCTTAGGGGCAGGCTGGAACACTGAAGCTTTCTTT. The V gene is TRBV7-8, the J gene TRBJ1-1; D remains ambiguous. Trimming shortened V by 1 base and J by 1 base, and 10 bases separated the two germline ends. Germline V lookup: CDR1 SGHVS, CDR2 FQNEAQ. This CDR3 contains 15 residues.

This chain uses TRBV5-6 with TRBJ1-3; no clear D. In germline, CDR1 is SGHDT, CDR2 YYEEEE. V lost 3 bases and J 0 bases, leaving 10 bases between the germline ends. This CDR3 region has 15 residues. CDR3 sequence: CASSSGGPSGNTIYF. The DNA of the CDR3 is TGTGCCAGCAGCTCGGGAGGGCCCTCTGGAAACACCATATATTTT.

This clone was counted a few times. The V gene is TRBV30, the J gene TRBJ1-3, with D hard to call. CDR1 and CDR2 from the germline V gene are GTSNPN and SVGIG (reference sequence). CDR3 length: 16 amino acids. Deletions cut 3 bases from V and 0 bases from J, with 15 bases between. The CDR3: CAWRAPLPISGNTIYF. The CDR3 DNA sequence: TGTGCCTGGAGAGCCCCTTTGCCGATCTCTGGAAACACCATATATTTT.